Listed here is a single T cell receptor beta chain. This sample stems from a study of control samples from healthy donors and cancer patients. Here immunoSEQ multiplex PCR was the method, and the copy in TCRdb shows in-frame clones only, minus some. This table holds some 200,000 clones, roughly 91% found once. Losses at the gene ends were 5 bases for V and 1 base for J; bases not matched to a gene: 6. This CDR3 spans 16 amino acids. The V gene's germline CDR1 is SGHVS and CDR2 FNYEAQ. What was sequenced was blood. V and J are TRBV7-6 and TRBJ2-2, with 8 bases matching TRBD2. This receptor was obtained from a man in his late teens or twenties in good health. The CDR3 sequence: CASSMSSGWNTGELFF. Here the CDR3 DNA reads TGTGCCAGCAGCATGTCTAGCGGGTGGAACACCGGGGAGCTGTTTTTT.